The 17 T cell receptor beta chains reported below all come from one sample, sequenced in a study of cytomegalovirus exposure and HLA in healthy donors. The PCR used 60 Vbeta and 13 Jbeta primers. The data were produced by immunoSEQ multiplex PCR, yet TCRdb's version contains in-frame clones alone and is incomplete. The sample table includes under 200,000 clones. Sequencing was done on a sample of PBMCs. The receptor source for this set is a woman aged 18 to 35 in good health and CMV-seropositive.

The chain has TRBV19 and TRBJ1-1, with a weak D call TRBD1 (5 bases). Trimming removed 7 bases from V and 5 bases from J, with 20 bases in between. Germline V gene data show CDR1 as LNHDA and CDR2 as SQIVND (reference sequence). The CDR3 is 15 residues long. The DNA for the CDR3 is TGTGCCAGTACCCCTGGGGGGAAGGGAAGGACTGAAGCTTTCTTT. As protein: CASTPGGKGRTEAFF.

This CDR3 is CASSPPGTGGIMNTEAFF. CDR3 DNA: TGTGCCAGCTCACCACCGGGGACAGGGGGGATCATGAACACTGAAGCTTTCTTT. The rearrangement links TRBV18 to TRBJ1-1, with 11 bases matching TRBD1. Germline V gene sequence: CDR1 KGHSH, CDR2 LQKENI. With V trimmed by 0 bases and J by 0 bases, 6 bases remained unmatched. The CDR3 is made up of 18 amino acids.

The CDR3 region is CASEGGLYGYTF. The CDR3 DNA sequence: TGTGCCAGCGAGGGAGGTCTCTATGGCTACACCTTC. V and J are TRBV6-1 and TRBJ1-2; D is uncertain. Germline V CDR1 and CDR2: MNHNS, SASEGT. V was trimmed by 8 bases and J by 4 bases, leaving 11 bases between them. The CDR3 covers 12 residues.

V is TRBV6-5 and J is TRBJ1-2; no firm D call. V was cut by 11 bases and J by 4 bases, with 14 bases left in between. Germline V gene data show CDR1 as MNHEY and CDR2 as SVGAGI. The CDR3 loop spans 12 amino acids. DNA for the CDR3: TGTGCCTCCGCGGGAGGCGCCTATGGCTACACCTTC. Amino acid sequence: CASAGGAYGYTF.

The rearrangement joins TRBV5-1 to TRBJ2-2, with D possibly matching TRBD2 (5 bases). Germline V CDR1 and CDR2: SGHRS, YFSETQ. The CDR3 contains 14 residues. Trimming removed 0 bases at V and 5 bases at J, with 8 bases between. Here the CDR3 DNA reads TGCGCCAGCAGCTTGGAACCGGGAACCGGGGAGCTGTTTTTT. This translates into CASSLEPGTGELFF.

This sequence joins TRBV7-9 and TRBJ2-1; 7 bases are shared with TRBD1. The CDR3 contains 15 residues. Germline V gene sequence: CDR1 SEHNR, CDR2 FQNEAQ (reference sequence). With V trimmed by 1 base and J by 7 bases, 7 bases remained unmatched. Here the CDR3 DNA reads TGTGCCAGCAGCTTAGGACAGGGTAAAAGAAATGAGCAGTTCTTC. Its protein product is CASSLGQGKRNEQFF.

The chain couples TRBV11-2 to TRBJ1-1, with a weak D call TRBD1 (6 bases). This CDR3 has 16 residues. Germline V gene lookup returns CDR1 SGHAT and CDR2 FQNNGV. V shed 0 bases and J shed 0 bases, with 11 bases lying between them. The CDR3 here is CASSLDGGEMNTEAFF. Here the CDR3 DNA reads TGTGCCAGCAGCTTAGATGGGGGCGAGATGAACACTGAAGCTTTCTTT.

The chain joins TRBV4-2 to TRBJ2-5; TRBD1 matches at 10 bases. Germline trimming cut 4 bases from V and 5 bases from J; bases unmatched to any gene: 16. The CDR3 consists of 18 residues. The germline V gene encodes CDR1 LGHNA and CDR2 YNFKEQ. CDR3 amino acids: CASSRIHRDRGGLETQYF. The CDR3 DNA reads TGTGCCAGCAGCCGCATTCACCGGGACAGGGGAGGGCTTGAGACCCAGTACTTC.

This sequence joins TRBV7-3 and TRBJ2-2; 11 bases map to TRBD1. Germline-derived CDR1 and CDR2 are SGHTA and FQGTGA. This CDR3 has 14 residues. Trimming took 6 bases from V and 7 from J; bases not matched to a gene: 4. CDR3 nucleotide sequence: TGTGCCAGCAGACGGGGGACAGGGGGCGGGGAGCTGTTTTTT. Translating it yields CASRRGTGGGELFF.

V usage is TRBV2 and J usage is TRBJ1-2; D is uncertain. V was cut by 6 bases and J by 6 bases, with 14 bases left in between. This CDR3 region has 13 residues. Germline V gene data show CDR1 as SNHLY and CDR2 as FYNNEI. The CDR3 region is CASSLRDIDGYTF. As DNA, the CDR3 is TGTGCCAGCAGCTTGAGGGATATAGATGGCTACACCTTC.

The chain uses TRBV5-5 and TRBJ2-1; possible D gene TRBD1, 5 bases. Trimming pared 6 bases from V and 4 bases from J, leaving 17 bases between. This CDR3 has 15 amino acids. From germline, CDR1 is SGHKS and CDR2 YYEKEE (reference sequence). The CDR3 here is CASTRALMIYNEQFF. CDR3 DNA sequence: TGTGCCAGCACCAGGGCCCTTATGATTTACAATGAGCAGTTCTTC.

This sequence joins TRBV11-2 and TRBJ1-1, with D possibly being TRBD1 (6 bases). Germline lookup yields CDR1 SGHAT and CDR2 FQNNGV. CDR3 length equals 15 residues. Trimming stripped 5 bases from V and 4 bases from J, with 17 bases between. The CDR3 sequence is CASSVQGMLGTEAFF. The CDR3 nucleotides read TGTGCCAGCAGCGTACAGGGCATGTTGGGCACTGAAGCTTTCTTT.

V gene TRBV10-3 combines with J gene TRBJ2-1, with 13 bases identical to TRBD2. Losses at the gene ends were 3 bases for V and 5 bases for J; bases not matched to a gene: 10. The germline V gene has CDR1 ENHRY and CDR2 SYGVKD. The CDR3 is made up of 18 amino acids. This chain's CDR3 is CAISEFPTSGGVNNEQFF. The CDR3 bases are TGTGCCATCAGTGAATTCCCCACTAGCGGGGGGGTCAACAATGAGCAGTTCTTC.

This rearrangement joins TRBV6-8 to TRBJ1-5, with D possibly matching TRBD1 (6 bases). The V gene's germline CDR1 is MNHGY and CDR2 SAAAGT. V dropped 5 bases and J dropped 7 bases, with 15 bases sitting between them. The CDR3 is made up of 14 amino acids. The CDR3, as DNA: TGTGCCAGCAGTCGAGGACAGAGGCGACAGCCCCAGCATTTT. This sequence encodes CASSRGQRRQPQHF.

V gene TRBV2 combines with J gene TRBJ2-1; 8 bases agree with TRBD1. Germline V CDR1 and CDR2: SNHLY, FYNNEI. Germline trimming cut 6 bases from V and 4 bases from J; bases unmatched to any gene: 8. The length of the CDR3 is 15 residues. CDR3 in amino acids: CASRAGTGSYNEQFF. CDR3 DNA: TGTGCCAGCAGGGCGGGGACAGGTAGTTACAATGAGCAGTTCTTC.

The chain links TRBV4-1 to TRBJ1-1, with a tentative D call TRBD1 (6 bases). The CDR3 totals 15 residues. Trimming took 4 bases from V and 1 from J, leaving 13 bases between them. Germline V gene data show CDR1 as MGHRA and CDR2 as YSYEKL. CDR3 sequence: CASSRATGTNTEAFF. The CDR3 region has the DNA TGCGCCAGCAGCCGAGCAACAGGGACGAACACTGAAGCTTTCTTT.

The chain has TRBV10-3 and TRBJ1-2, with D unclear. Trimming shortened V by 4 bases and J by 8 bases, and 11 bases separated the two germline ends. Germline assignment: CDR1 ENHRY and CDR2 SYGVKD. There are 12 residues in the CDR3. The CDR3 DNA follows: TGTGCCATCAGTGTCGAGATGGTAGGCTACACCTTC. It is translated as CAISVEMVGYTF.